This record looks at one T cell receptor beta chain sequence and its context. Its binding antigen is unknown. No qualities accompany the bases; no much larger clone lies one base away. All donors were healthy Caucasians. The study also sequenced three unrelated non-twin adults: a male aged 18 to 30, a male aged 50 to 60 and a female aged 50 to 60. Using Miltenyi CD45RO+ enrichment and human naive T-cell isolation kits, memory (CD45RO+) and naive T cells were isolated from PBMC. Counted from cysteine to phenylalanine, this CDR3 has 11 amino acids. Kept here is only the CDR3 DNA, which spans 33 bases and is read in frame from base 1. CDR1 DFQATT and CDR2 SNEGSKA were looked up in the germline V gene (reference sequence). The junction shows trimming of 6 bases on V and 6 bases on J, plus 12 bases between the germline ends. The library relied on 5' RACE. This sample was sequenced with an Illumina HiSeq 2000. A universal primer binding site was introduced by template switching, and a unique molecular identifier was present in the final cDNA, enabling accurate counting of TCR cDNA molecules. Specific primers in the conserved constant-segment region were used to synthesize first-strand cDNA for the TCR alpha and beta chains. To control for contamination, every cDNA library was double barcoded, receiving both a SMART-Mk sample barcode and Illumina barcodes. Two successive PCR steps introduced TruSeq adapter sequences along with Illumina sample barcodes. TCR alpha and beta cDNA libraries were sequenced on the Illumina HiSeq platform with custom primers. The authors' analysis ran thus. MiGEC processed the raw reads to extract unique molecular identifiers, while MiXCR was used to determine the CDR3 positions. Recombination models were inferred per individual with the repgenHMM and IGoR tools using an EM algorithm. Shared clonotype analysis was performed with the tcR package in R, normalizing sharing by the product of cloneset sizes. Out-of-frame nonproductive sequences were analyzed to study raw recombination free of thymic and clonal selection effects. TCRdb cleaned the public reads at Q25 with fastp, built clones with MiXCR and kept in-frame beta chains. CDR3 protein sequences are deduplicated, and each keeps its most common genes and DNA. In this record, the V and J calls reflect TCRdb's handling and not the investigators' own analysis. The sample profile shows approximately 690,000 distinct CDR3 sequences; around 6.1% of them were found once. The ten most abundant clones make up about 2% of the sample.

This entry is derived from a study of identical twins (TCRdb year 2016). For the study in its entirety: To test whether fetal clonotypes persist, the study used deep sequencing on TCR alpha and beta repertoires from monozygotic twins, unrelated adults of various ages, and cord blood. Replicate twin experiments were performed at different times using different library preparation protocols to rule out contamination.

The research as a whole found: Conclusions relied on cross-sectional statistical analysis, since the same donors could not be followed over many years. Zero-insertion analyses could be partly confounded by invariant T cells such as MAIT and iNKT, though diverse VJ usage argued against such confounding for most clonotypes. Abundant cord blood beta clonotypes had fewer insertions, young adult naive repertoires showed a similar but weaker trend, and memory repertoires showed no such trend. Excess twin sharing in beta out-of-frame sequences was weaker because fewer shared sequences lowered the signal-to-noise ratio. Out-of-frame TCR alpha sequences shared between twins showed an excess of low generation-probability sequences compared with coincidental sharing between unrelated individuals. Out-of-frame TCR alpha sharing in monozygotic twins was systematically underestimated by recombination models, whereas sharing between unrelated individuals was in agreement with the recombination models.

The source of this sequence is a man aged 18 to 30 in good health. The sequencing sample was made of naive T cells sorted from blood. The cell subset or site label, as the study defines it: cells isolated with a human naive T-cell isolation kit. The chain joins TRBV20-1 to TRBJ2-7; the D gene is not confidently resolved. The CDR3 region: CSAPIIGEQYF. DNA sequence: TGCAGTGCCCCGATCATAGGCGAGCAGTACTTC.